A selection of T cell receptor beta chains follows, all from one sample in a study of human T cells and chemical hapten exposure. MiXCR, applied by TCRdb to the 5' RACE reads, yields one record per CDR3 protein. Among over 95,000 distinct CDR3 sequences, around a fifth were seen once, and the ten largest hold around 2.8%. The receptor set was obtained from a human donor in good health. The CDR3 runs from the conserved cysteine through the conserved F or W. A D gene is named only where the DNA matches it firmly.

j_call d_call v_call cdr3_aa
TRBJ1-2 . TRBV19 CASKDGHLINYGYTF
TRBJ2-7 TRBD1 TRBV27 CASSSGQGWSYEQYF
TRBJ1-4 . TRBV6-5 CASSYSNVRGGEKLFF
TRBJ2-2 TRBD2 TRBV5-1 CASSLGTSELSNTGELFF
TRBJ2-3 TRBD2 TRBV7-2 CASSSQAGPDTQYF
TRBJ2-1 TRBD1 TRBV20-1 CSARAGGWNEQFF
TRBJ2-7 TRBD2 TRBV28 CASWRLAGREQYF
TRBJ2-5 . TRBV2 CASSEAIGRGWAQYF
TRBJ1-2 . TRBV2 CASCQGGYTF
TRBJ2-7 . TRBV7-3 CASSFSSYEQYF
TRBJ2-3 . TRBV10-3 CAISGNPERALVPDTQYF
TRBJ2-4 TRBD2 TRBV11-2 CASSLGLAIAKNIQYF
TRBJ1-1 . TRBV3-1 CASSQGRGRTEAFF
TRBJ1-4 . TRBV4-1 CASSQDPLGRGEKLFF
TRBJ2-5 . TRBV25-1 CASSGPEQALETQYF
TRBJ2-3 . TRBV12-3/TRBV12-4 CASSFWGGTTDTQYF
TRBJ2-5 . TRBV5-1 CASSLEGQGLGTGTQYF
TRBJ2-2 . TRBV18 CASSPPGDPGELFF
TRBJ2-1 . TRBV7-9 CASSFEQGPEQFF
TRBJ1-2 . TRBV4-2 CASSQVSGDYGYTF
TRBJ2-3 . TRBV13 CASSLDRATNTQYF
TRBJ2-1 TRBD2 TRBV7-2 CASRERESSYNEQFF
TRBJ2-1 . TRBV15 CATSVRDTQDNEQFF
TRBJ1-1 . TRBV29-1 CSVRGGNTEAFF
TRBJ2-5 TRBD2 TRBV4-1 CASSLTSAGAGETQYF
TRBJ1-2 . TRBV28 CASSSAAYGYTF
TRBJ1-6 . TRBV28 CASNPRNSYNSPLHF
TRBJ1-4 . TRBV5-1 CASSSEAFGEKLFF
TRBJ2-7 . TRBV7-9 CASSGTGGQYF
TRBJ2-6 . TRBV6-1 CACIRPERANVLTF
TRBJ2-7 TRBD2 TRBV9 CASSVTDGHGGDEQYF
TRBJ2-7 TRBD1 TRBV12-3/TRBV12-4 CASTTGGIEQYF
TRBJ1-3 . TRBV20-1 CSVPRASGNTIYF
TRBJ2-3 TRBD2 TRBV4-1 CASSHTSGRARTDTQYF
TRBJ1-6 . TRBV5-4 CASSLPSGPSNSPLHF
TRBJ2-1 TRBD2 TRBV6-4 CASSLTSATLNEQFF
TRBJ2-1 TRBD2 TRBV7-3 CASSPNPSGSINEQFF
TRBJ1-2 . TRBV24-1 CATSDFFRDYGYTF
TRBJ2-7 . TRBV9 CASSAGTPSYEQYF
TRBJ2-3 TRBD2 TRBV7-9 CASSSRTRTDTQYF
TRBJ2-7 TRBD2 TRBV11-2 CASSLGAGGPREQYF
TRBJ2-7 TRBD2 TRBV28 CASSLTWQGASGRQYF
TRBJ2-7 TRBD2 TRBV7-2 CASSAKGLAGGYEQYF
TRBJ2-3 TRBD2 TRBV11-2 CASSLGGFSTDTQYF
TRBJ1-5 . TRBV18 CASSPRGAGHQPQHF
TRBJ2-1 . TRBV6-5 CASSYSGPVNNEQFF
TRBJ2-3 TRBD2 TRBV7-9 CASRKRELSTDTQYF
TRBJ2-3 TRBD2 TRBV27 CASGRADTQYF
TRBJ2-7 TRBD2 TRBV14 CASSPRLAGGPREQYF
TRBJ2-2 . TRBV4-1 CASSLPGARRGTGELFF
TRBJ1-6 . TRBV7-7 CASSRTDNSPLHF
TRBJ1-1 . TRBV5-6 CASSLGTVETEAFF
TRBJ2-5 . TRBV6-5 CASSYGLNQETQYF
TRBJ2-7 TRBD2 TRBV7-9 CASTTGTSGRNEQYF
TRBJ2-7 . TRBV5-5 CASSFGVGEQYF
TRBJ1-5 TRBD1 TRBV6-1 CASSGRTGASNQPQHF
TRBJ1-1 . TRBV28 CASRYRTGNFDTEAFF
TRBJ1-1 TRBD1 TRBV5-1 CASSLSSSGGTFEAFF
TRBJ1-2 . TRBV20-1 CSASIGSSYGYTF
TRBJ1-4 . TRBV12-3/TRBV12-4 CASSLGLGANEKLFF